This TCR beta chain is from a study of CD8 T cells in Susac syndrome. Study-level findings and limits: The authors acknowledged that the study's TCR sequencing and HLA analysis involved relatively few individuals.

The RNA input was 0.5 to 1 ug, and it was reverse transcribed with random hexamers. TCR beta CDR3 was amplified by immunoSEQ multiplex PCR. This amplification extended across 54 Vbeta and 13 Jbeta segments. MiXCR, applied by TCRdb to the immunoSEQ multiplex PCR reads, yields one record per CDR3 protein. Altogether fewer than 350,000 distinct CDR3 sequences are present, about 91% being singletons, with the ten largest covering less than 0.08%. V shed 7 bases and J shed 0 bases, with 14 bases lying between them. This CDR3 is 15 amino acids long. TCR beta from blood CD8+ and CD4+ T cells was sequenced. While CD8+ and CD4+ T cells were isolated negatively, TEMRA cells were enriched by FACS. Concerning this clonotype itself: The antigen remains unidentified.

The specimen was CD4+ T cells from PBMCs. The chain combines TRBV12-3 or TRBV12-4 with TRBJ2-3; D is possibly TRBD1 (5 bases). This receptor was obtained from a human donor with multiple sclerosis. In DNA, the CDR3 is TGTGCCAGCACCCTAAGGACATCTAGCACAGATACGCAGTATTTT. Translating gives CASTLRTSSTDTQYF.